Each of the 15 T cell receptor beta chains below was sequenced from the same sample in a study of T cell repertoires in cytomegalovirus infection. TCRdb used MiXCR to reprocess the reads, holding one entry per CDR3 protein. The sample has a few hundred thousand distinct CDR3 sequences; 9% to 9.5% are singletons. Material: PBMCs. All receptors come from a human donor in good health (CMV status not recorded). Some clones in this sample may be carry-over from other donors' samples.

In its sample, this clonotype was seen a few times. The chain has TRBV28 and TRBJ1-2, with D possibly being TRBD1 (5 bases). Germline loops: CDR1 MDHEN, CDR2 SYDVKM. The CDR3 spans 11 residues. V lost 8 bases, J lost 5 bases, and 9 bases lay in between. CDR3 region: CASSGFYGYTF. For the CDR3, the DNA is TGTGCCAGCTCAGGGTTTTATGGCTACACCTTC.

In this sample, this clonotype turned up many times. The chain joins TRBV7-6 to TRBJ2-1; D remains ambiguous. The CDR3 sequence is 12 residues long. V gave up 1 base and J gave up 8 bases, with 6 bases separating them. Germline CDR1 and CDR2: SGHVS and FNYEAQ. CDR3 DNA: TGTGCCAGCAGCTTAGGTGTGGATGAGCAGTTCTTC. This translates into CASSLGVDEQFF.

In its sample, this clonotype was seen many times. The chain uses TRBV7-6 and TRBJ1-4; D unclear. V was cut by 2 bases and J by 6 bases, with 7 bases left in between. The CDR3 consists of 13 residues. The germline CDR1 and CDR2 sequences are SGHVS and FNYEAQ. The chain's CDR3 is CASSLSTYEKLFF. The CDR3 nucleotides are TGTGCCAGCAGCTTAAGCACGTATGAAAAACTGTTTTTT.

The J gene is TRBJ2-1, the V gene TRBV10-3; 8 bases match TRBD2. Germline CDR1 ENHRY, CDR2 SYGVKD. Germline trimming cut 10 bases from V and 3 bases from J; bases unmatched to any gene: 8. This CDR3 is 14 amino acids long. The DNA for the CDR3 is TGTGCCACTGAAGCGGGAGTCCACTACAATGAGCAGTTCTTC. It encodes CATEAGVHYNEQFF.

This clonotype was observed many times. The V gene is TRBV7-8, the J gene TRBJ2-7; possibly TRBD1 or TRBD2 for D (5 bases each). The CDR3 is 15 residues long. Trimming took 2 bases from V and 2 from J, leaving 13 bases between them. Per the germline V gene, CDR1 is SGHVS and CDR2 is FQNEAQ. CDR3 protein: CASSLPTGTAYEQYF. CDR3 DNA sequence: TGTGCCAGCAGCTTACCTACCGGGACGGCCTACGAGCAGTACTTC.

This clonotype has a handful of counts. V and J are TRBV10-3 and TRBJ2-1; 9 bases agree with TRBD1. In germline, CDR1 is ENHRY, CDR2 SYGVKD. V lost 4 bases and J lost 4; bases outside the gene matches: 8. This CDR3 is 16 amino acids long. The CDR3 nucleotides read TGTGCCATCAGTGGGACCGGGACAGGGTTATACAATGAGCAGTTCTTC. Encoded protein: CAISGTGTGLYNEQFF.

V gene TRBV7-9 combines with J gene TRBJ1-2, with D possibly matching TRBD1 (5 bases). The CDR3 is made up of 14 amino acids. The germline V gene has CDR1 SEHNR and CDR2 FQNEAQ (reference sequence). Trimming removed 0 bases from V and 8 bases from J, with 13 bases in between. The CDR3 DNA is TGTGCCAGCAGCTTAGCGGGGCGAAATCGGGGCTACACCTTC. Translation gives CASSLAGRNRGYTF.

In its sample, this clonotype was seen many times. This sequence joins TRBV19 and TRBJ1-4; D ambiguous. The germline V gene encodes CDR1 LNHDA and CDR2 SQIVND (reference sequence). Trimming shortened V by 3 bases and J by 4 bases, and 18 bases separated the two germline ends. The CDR3 is 17 amino acids. Here the CDR3 reads CASSMTATLRVNEKLFF. The CDR3 DNA is TGTGCCAGTAGTATGACCGCCACCCTTCGTGTTAATGAAAAACTGTTTTTT.

The chain combines TRBV12-3 or TRBV12-4 with TRBJ1-4; D ambiguous. There are 15 residues in the CDR3. V gave up 3 bases and J gave up 5 bases, with 13 bases separating them. CDR3 DNA sequence: TGTGCCAGCAGTTTTATGGGAAAACAAAATGAAAAACTGTTTTTT. It specifies CASSFMGKQNEKLFF.

This clonotype was found many times. The CDR3 coding sequence is TGTGCCAGCAGCTTGTATATCCAGGGGTTGAACACTGAAGCTTTCTTT. The encoded protein is CASSLYIQGLNTEAFF. The chain carries TRBV5-6 and TRBJ1-1, with a tentative D call TRBD1 (6 bases). The length of the CDR3 is 16 residues. Trimming left V 1 base short and J 0 bases short, with 13 bases between. Germline lookup yields CDR1 SGHDT and CDR2 YYEEEE.

This clonotype showed up many times. The rearrangement uses TRBV7-9 and TRBJ2-1; possibly TRBD1 or TRBD2 for D (5 bases each). Germline V lookup: CDR1 SEHNR, CDR2 FQNEAQ (reference sequence). The ends were cut back, 5 bases at V and 3 bases at J, with 14 bases in the middle. This CDR3 has 15 residues. Here the CDR3 DNA reads TGTGCCAGCAGCCCCGACAGCGGACGCTACAATGAGCAGTTCTTC. Encoded protein: CASSPDSGRYNEQFF.

For this clonotype: One base away lies a much larger clone, so this may be a sequencing read error. The V gene is TRBV29-1, the J gene TRBJ2-1; weak D call: TRBD2 (6 bases). V was clipped by 7 bases and J by 10 bases, with 14 bases between them. The CDR3 extends over 11 amino acids. Germline CDR1 reads SQVTM; CDR2 reads ANQGSEA. The CDR3 protein is CSADEDYEQFF. The CDR3 DNA follows: TGCAGCGCTGATGAGGACTACGAGCAGTTCTTC.

This clonotype was detected only a few times. The chain employs TRBV4-2 and TRBJ2-2; D tentatively fits TRBD1 or TRBD2 (6 bases each). CDR1 is LGHNA and CDR2 is YNFKEQ in the germline V gene. V was cut by 8 bases and J by 6 bases, with 16 bases left in between. The CDR3 contains 14 residues. CDR3 DNA sequence: TGTGCCAGCCGATTGGGGGGCCAGGCCGGGGAGCTGTTTTTT. This translates into CASRLGGQAGELFF.

This clonotype was detected many times. The chain couples TRBV7-6 to TRBJ2-4; D not certain. Germline V lookup: CDR1 SGHVS, CDR2 FNYEAQ. Trimming stripped 1 base from V and 0 bases from J, with 1 base between. The CDR3 covers 13 residues. The DNA of the CDR3 is TGTGCCAGCAGCTTAGGAGCCAAAAACATTCAGTACTTC. This codes for CASSLGAKNIQYF.

The rearrangement uses TRBV15 and TRBJ2-3, with unresolved D. Looked up from germline, CDR1 is LNHNV and CDR2 is YYDKDF (reference sequence). CDR3 size: 14 residues. V lost 2 bases, J lost 6 bases, and 12 bases lay in between. CDR3 in DNA: TGTGCCACCAGCAGACCAGGCTCGGGTGATACGCAGTATTTT. Its translation: CATSRPGSGDTQYF.